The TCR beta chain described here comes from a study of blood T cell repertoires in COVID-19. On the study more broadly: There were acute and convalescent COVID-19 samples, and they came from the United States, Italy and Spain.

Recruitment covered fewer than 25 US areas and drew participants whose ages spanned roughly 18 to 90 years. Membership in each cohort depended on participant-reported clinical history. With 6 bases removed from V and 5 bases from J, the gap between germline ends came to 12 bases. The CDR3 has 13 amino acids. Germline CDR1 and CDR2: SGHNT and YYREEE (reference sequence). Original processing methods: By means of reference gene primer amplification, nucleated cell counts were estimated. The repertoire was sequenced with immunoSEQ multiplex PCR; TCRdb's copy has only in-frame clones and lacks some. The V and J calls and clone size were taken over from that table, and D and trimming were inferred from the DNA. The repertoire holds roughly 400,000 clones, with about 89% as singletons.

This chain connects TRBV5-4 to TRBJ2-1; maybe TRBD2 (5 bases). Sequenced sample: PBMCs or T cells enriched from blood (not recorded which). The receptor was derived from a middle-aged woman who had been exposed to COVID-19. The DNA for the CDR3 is TGTGCCAGCACCTCCGGACTCAACAATGAGCAGTTCTTC. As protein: CASTSGLNNEQFF.